These 10 T cell receptor beta chains originate from one sample sequenced in a study of spatial heterogeneity in lung cancer. Antigens of these TCRs are unknown. Time point here: sample taken at primary tumor resection. Overall study findings and caveats: It was found that expanded intratumoral alpha and beta TCR counts tracked tumor mutation counts.

TCRdb called the 5' RACE reads again in MiXCR, with one record for every CDR3 protein. Of some 15,000 distinct CDR3 sequences listed, around 7.5% are singletons. The sample was lung tumor tissue, taken at surgery. These receptors were obtained from a male donor with early-stage non-small cell lung cancer.

This clonotype turned up a few times. CDR3 bases: TGTGCCAGCAGTGATCTGAAGGGATCGAACACCGGGGAGCTGTTTTTT. Translating it yields CASSDLKGSNTGELFF. This rearrangement joins TRBV2 to TRBJ2-2; D uncertain. Germline V gene data show CDR1 as SNHLY and CDR2 as FYNNEI. The CDR3 runs 16 residues. Trimming stripped 3 bases from V and 0 bases from J, with 11 bases between.

In this sample, this clonotype turned up many times. The J gene is TRBJ2-5, the V gene TRBV20-1; D is perhaps TRBD2 (6 bases). V shed 1 base and J shed 7 bases, with 13 bases lying between them. The CDR3 is 13 amino acids. Germline V CDR1 and CDR2: DFQATT, SNEGSKA (reference sequence). The CDR3 region is CSARATGEVTQYF. The CDR3 DNA is TGCAGTGCTAGAGCCACGGGAGAGGTGACCCAGTACTTC.

This clonotype was picked up many times. This chain links TRBV4-3 with TRBJ2-1, with 15 bases lining up with TRBD2. The CDR3 sequence is 18 residues long. Germline V gene data show CDR1 as LGHNA and CDR2 as YSLEER. The junction had 8 bases not matched to a gene; V was cut back by 1 base and J by 7 bases. The CDR3, as DNA: TGCGCCAGCAGCCAAGTTGGACTAGCGGGGGGGCTCGGGAATGAGCAGTTCTTC. Translated, it gives CASSQVGLAGGLGNEQFF.

The chain is built from TRBV5-8 and TRBJ1-3; D is unresolved. Germline CDR1 is SGHTS and CDR2 is YDEGEE. This CDR3 contains 15 residues. V was pared by 2 bases and J by 2 bases, with 11 bases between. The CDR3 region has the DNA TGTGCCAGCAGCTTTGGCTCCTACCCTGGAAACACCATATATTTT. It codes for CASSFGSYPGNTIYF.

Of note for this clonotype: One base away lies a much larger clone, so this may be a sequencing read error. The CDR3 ends on some other residue instead of the conserved phenylalanine or tryptophan, so this is likely a read error. V usage is TRBV2 and J usage is TRBJ2-3; maybe TRBD2 (5 bases). CDR3 length: 14 residues. Germline CDR1 reads SNHLY; CDR2 reads FYNNEI. Here the CDR3 DNA reads TGTGCACACCTGGTAGCGTCTCGCACAGATACGCAGTATTTG. Protein product: CAHLVASRTDTQYL.

This clonotype was recorded at least ten times. Just one base apart from a much larger clone, this may be a read error. The V and J genes are TRBV7-9 and TRBJ1-1, with 7 bases lining up with TRBD1. Germline V gene sequence: CDR1 SEHNR, CDR2 FQNEAQ (reference sequence). Trimming at V came to 2 bases and at J to 1 base, leaving 7 bases not matched to a gene. The CDR3 totals 16 residues. The CDR3 DNA reads as TGTGCCAGCAGCTTATCAACAGGGGTATGGAACACTGAAGCTTTCTTT. Amino acid sequence: CASSLSTGVWNTEAFF.

This clonotype was counted ten times or more. The J gene is TRBJ2-1, the V gene TRBV24-1, with 10 positions matching TRBD1. The CDR3 consists of 17 residues. Germline loops: CDR1 KGHDR, CDR2 SFDVKD. With V trimmed by 4 bases and J by 4 bases, 9 bases remained unmatched. The CDR3 coding sequence is TGTGCCACCAGTGACCCTGCGGGACAGGGGTCTTACAATGAGCAGTTCTTC. This sequence encodes CATSDPAGQGSYNEQFF.

The chain joins TRBV20-1 to TRBJ2-1; 15 bases agree with TRBD2. Trimming cost V 6 bases and J 6 bases; bases outside gene matches: 21. Germline CDR1 and CDR2: DFQATT and SNEGSKA (reference sequence). CDR3 size: 20 residues. The CDR3 bases are TGCAGTGCGAGGTCCCTTACCCCGGGACTAGCGGGGGGTAGGATCAATGAGCAGTTCTTC. Translated, it gives CSARSLTPGLAGGRINEQFF.

This clonotype was recorded a few times. The genes are TRBV12-3 or TRBV12-4 and TRBJ1-5; D gene ambiguous. Trimming took 3 bases from V and 5 from J, leaving 20 bases between them. This CDR3 has 17 residues. The CDR3 here is CASSLSGSGRPDQPQHF. The CDR3 region has the DNA TGTGCCAGCAGTTTGTCAGGCAGTGGCAGACCAGATCAGCCCCAGCATTTT.

This clonotype was observed many times. The rearrangement joins TRBV6-2 or TRBV6-3 to TRBJ2-7; 9 bases are a match to TRBD2. The CDR3 runs to 15 residues. CDR1 is MNHEY and CDR2 is SVGEGT in the germline V gene. The V gene end was trimmed by 2 bases and the J gene end by 5 bases; junction bases not matched to a gene: 7. CDR3 sequence reads: CASSYEAGGAHEQYV. The DNA of the CDR3 is TGTGCCAGCAGTTACGAAGCGGGGGGAGCCCACGAGCAGTACGTC.